This T cell receptor (beta chain) was observed in a study of blood T cells in healthy people across ages. Whole-study context: Template switching captured about one barcoded beta molecule per two T cells.

Study-level points and caveats: Across the age range, TCR beta diversity per million T cells fell in a roughly linear way. In long-lived donors, naive CD4+ cell counts and diversity exceeded those of aged donors.

The CDR3 runs 16 residues. V was cut by 0 bases and J by 0 bases, with 6 bases left in between. The germline V gene has CDR1 LNHNV and CDR2 YYDKDF (reference sequence). Individuals who donated were healthy Caucasians from Russia aged roughly 6 to 90. A second PCR, run for roughly 7 to 12 cycles, used a sample-barcoded 5' primer plus a J-beta primer mix. Each CDR3 protein gets one entry after TCRdb re-called the 5' RACE reads with MiXCR. Among fewer than 800,000 distinct CDR3 sequences listed, more than 40% were seen once. A remark on this clonotype: The antigen remains undetermined.

The chain carries TRBV15 and TRBJ2-6; no definite D call. Material: blood. The receptor's source is a woman aged 55-70 years in good health. In DNA, the CDR3 is TGTGCCACCAGCAGAGATGCGGACTCTGGGGCCAACGTCCTGACTTTC. It yields the protein CATSRDADSGANVLTF.